Detailed here is one T cell receptor (beta chain). The record originates from a study of T cells after yellow fever vaccination. A universal primer site and UMIs were added as TCR cDNA was made by 5'RACE template switching. MiXCR, run by TCRdb on the 5' RACE reads, gives a single entry per CDR3 protein. The table lists approximately 330,000 distinct CDR3 sequences, approximately 4% of them singletons. CDR3 length: 15 residues. CDR1 and CDR2 (germline): SGHAT, FQNNGV. V dropped 5 bases and J dropped 3; count of bases not matched to a gene: 9. This clonotype was sampled from a man aged 18-30 years who received the YFV17D yellow fever vaccine. V gene TRBV11-2 combines with J gene TRBJ2-7; TRBD1 aligns across 8 bases. The material was PBMCs, obtained 5 days after the yellow fever booster vaccination. CDR3 sequence: CASSDTRTGNYEQYF. The CDR3 nucleotides are TGTGCCAGCAGCGATACCAGGACAGGGAACTACGAGCAGTACTTC.